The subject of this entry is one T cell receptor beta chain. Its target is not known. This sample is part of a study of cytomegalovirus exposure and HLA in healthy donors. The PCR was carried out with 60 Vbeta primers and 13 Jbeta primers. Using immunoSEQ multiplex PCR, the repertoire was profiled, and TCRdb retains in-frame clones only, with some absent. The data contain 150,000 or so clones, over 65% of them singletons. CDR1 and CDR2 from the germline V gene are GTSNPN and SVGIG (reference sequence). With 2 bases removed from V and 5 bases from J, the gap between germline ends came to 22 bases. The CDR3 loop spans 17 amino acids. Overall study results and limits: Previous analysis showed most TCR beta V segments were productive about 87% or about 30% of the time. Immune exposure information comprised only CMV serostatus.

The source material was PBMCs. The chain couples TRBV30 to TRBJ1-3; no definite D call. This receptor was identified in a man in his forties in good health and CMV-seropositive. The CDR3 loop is CAWSPPLSPSGRNTIYF. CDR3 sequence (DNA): TGTGCCTGGAGTCCCCCCCTAAGTCCCAGCGGGAGAAACACCATATATTTT.